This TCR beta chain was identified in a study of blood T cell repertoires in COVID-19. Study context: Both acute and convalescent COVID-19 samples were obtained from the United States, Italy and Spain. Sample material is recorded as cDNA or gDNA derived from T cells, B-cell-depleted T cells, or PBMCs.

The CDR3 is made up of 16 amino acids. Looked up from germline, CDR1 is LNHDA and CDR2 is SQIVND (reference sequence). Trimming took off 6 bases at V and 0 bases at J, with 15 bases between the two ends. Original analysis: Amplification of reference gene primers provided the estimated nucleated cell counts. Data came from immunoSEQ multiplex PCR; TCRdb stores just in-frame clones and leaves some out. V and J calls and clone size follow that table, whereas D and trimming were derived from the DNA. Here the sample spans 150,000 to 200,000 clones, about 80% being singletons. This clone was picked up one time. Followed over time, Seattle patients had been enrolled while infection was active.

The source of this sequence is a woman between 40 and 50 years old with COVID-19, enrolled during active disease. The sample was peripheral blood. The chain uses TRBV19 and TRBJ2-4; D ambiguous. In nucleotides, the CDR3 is TGTGCCAGTAGCCTACTTGGCGGTCTAGCCAAAAACATTCAGTACTTC. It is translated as CASSLLGGLAKNIQYF. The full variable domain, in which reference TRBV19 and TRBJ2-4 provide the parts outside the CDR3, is DGGITQSPKYLFRKEGQNVTLSCEQNLNHDAMYWYRQDPGQGLRLIYYSQIVNDFQKGDIAEGYSVSREKKESFPLTVTSAQKNPTAFYLCASSLLGGLAKNIQYFGAGTRLSVL.